One sample yielded the 19 T cell receptor beta chains listed below, sequenced in a study of yellow fever vaccine responses in identical twins. Via MiXCR, TCRdb re-called the RT-PCR reads, giving one row per CDR3 protein. Of 2,000 to 2,500 distinct CDR3 sequences in the sample, about 79% were seen once. The source was T cells from blood (PBMCs), unsorted or a sorted subset (not recorded which), collected before or after yellow fever vaccination (not recorded which). These receptors were collected from a young woman who received the yellow fever vaccine.

This chain uses TRBV18 with TRBJ2-5, with 7 bases aligning to TRBD1. Germline V gene data show CDR1 as KGHSH and CDR2 as LQKENI. V lost 5 bases, J lost 2 bases, and 11 bases stayed unmatched. CDR3 size: 16 residues. In DNA form, the CDR3 reads TGTGCCAGCTCATTTACAGGGGTTCGGTGGCAAGAGACCCAGTACTTC. Translation gives CASSFTGVRWQETQYF.

This clonotype was detected once. The chain is built from TRBV10-3 and TRBJ1-1; D is ambiguous. V was cut by 0 bases and J by 4 bases, with 6 bases left in between. Germline-derived CDR1 and CDR2 are ENHRY and SYGVKD. This CDR3 spans 13 amino acids. This chain's CDR3 is CAISESETTEAFF. In DNA, the CDR3 is TGTGCCATCAGTGAGTCGGAAACCACTGAAGCTTTCTTT.

The chain carries TRBV7-8 and TRBJ1-1; D uncertain. Germline CDR1 reads SGHVS; CDR2 reads FQNEAQ. The CDR3 runs 12 residues. V gave up 5 bases and J gave up 7 bases, with 11 bases separating them. In nucleotides, the CDR3 is TGTGCCAGCAGCCCCCGACGGAATGAAGCTTTCTTT. Encoded protein: CASSPRRNEAFF.

V is TRBV7-6 and J is TRBJ2-7; 8 bases are shared with TRBD2. Germline V gene sequence: CDR1 SGHVS, CDR2 FNYEAQ. Germline trimming cut 1 base from V and 0 bases from J; bases unmatched to any gene: 5. The CDR3 runs to 16 residues. This CDR3 is CASSLGAGGHSYEQYF. The CDR3 bases are TGTGCCAGCAGCTTAGGGGCGGGAGGACACTCCTACGAGCAGTACTTC.

The chain couples TRBV5-6 to TRBJ2-1, with D possibly matching TRBD1 (6 bases). Trimming left V 6 bases short and J 1 base short, with 11 bases between. The CDR3 extends over 14 amino acids. Germline assignment: CDR1 SGHDT and CDR2 YYEEEE. The CDR3 reads CASTGATSYNEQFF. CDR3 DNA sequence: TGTGCCAGCACAGGGGCCACTTCCTACAATGAGCAGTTCTTC.

The rearrangement links TRBV18 to TRBJ2-3, with TRBD1 identical over 9 bases. V lost 3 bases to trimming and J lost 3 bases; unmatched junction nucleotides: 1. This CDR3 contains 14 residues. Germline lookup yields CDR1 KGHSH and CDR2 LQKENI. The CDR3 sequence: CASSPTGGTDTQYF. CDR3 in DNA: TGTGCCAGCTCACCGACAGGGGGTACAGATACGCAGTATTTT.

The J gene is TRBJ2-5, the V gene TRBV23-1, with D uncertain. TRBV23-1 is reported as an ORF; its role is uncertain. The CDR3 has 12 residues. The germline V and J ends were trimmed by 4 bases and 2 bases, with 5 bases remaining between them. CDR3 DNA sequence: TGCGCCAGCAGTCTTAAGCAAGAGACCCAGTACTTC. Its translation is CASSLKQETQYF.

The V and J genes are TRBV18 and TRBJ2-5; D unclear. The CDR3 loop spans 16 amino acids. The germline CDR1 and CDR2 sequences are KGHSH and LQKENI. Trimming stripped 1 base from V and 3 bases from J, with 15 bases between. CDR3 sequence reads: CASSPLLRPREETQYF. CDR3 in DNA: TGTGCCAGCTCACCACTCCTTCGGCCCCGGGAAGAGACCCAGTACTTC.

V is TRBV11-1 and J is TRBJ2-1; D is perhaps TRBD2 (6 bases). The germline V and J ends were trimmed by 5 bases and 4 bases, with 12 bases remaining between them. The CDR3 is 14 amino acids. Germline values: CDR1 SGHAT, CDR2 FQDESV (reference sequence). The CDR3 sequence is CASSLSGLYNEQFF. DNA of the CDR3: TGTGCCAGCAGCCTAAGCGGGCTATACAATGAGCAGTTCTTC.

The rearrangement joins TRBV29-1 to TRBJ2-3, with a possible D match to TRBD1 (5 bases). Germline V gene lookup returns CDR1 SQVTM and CDR2 ANQGSEA. The CDR3 spans 12 residues. Here the CDR3 reads CSSVRGADTQYF. The CDR3, as DNA: TGCAGTTCGGTAAGGGGTGCAGATACGCAGTATTTT.

This clonotype is a singleton in its sample. This rearrangement joins TRBV11-3 to TRBJ2-1; 9 bases agree with TRBD2. Per the germline V gene, CDR1 is SGHNT and CDR2 is YENEEA. There are 15 residues in the CDR3. V shed 1 base and J 6 bases; nucleotides not matched to a gene: 4. CDR3 sequence (DNA): TGTGCCAGCAGCTTAGGGGGGACTAGCCTCAATGAGCAGTTCTTC. It codes for CASSLGGTSLNEQFF.

CDR3 sequence: CSARGRGRLLSNQPQHF. The CDR3 DNA is TGCAGTGCTAGGGGCAGAGGGCGGTTGTTGAGCAATCAGCCCCAGCATTTT. The chain uses TRBV20-1 and TRBJ1-5, with D unresolved. The germline gives CDR1 DFQATT, CDR2 SNEGSKA (reference sequence). V lost 3 bases and J 1 base, leaving 19 bases between the germline ends. The CDR3 spans 17 residues.

The J gene is TRBJ2-5, the V gene TRBV14; D unresolved. The V and J ends lost 5 bases and 2 bases respectively, with 3 bases between them. This CDR3 has 11 amino acids. The germline CDR1 and CDR2 sequences are SGHDN and FVKESK. CDR3 region: CASSIQETQYF. DNA of the CDR3: TGTGCCAGCAGCATTCAAGAGACCCAGTACTTC. Combining the CDR3 with reference TRBV14 and TRBJ2-5 gives the whole variable domain EAGVTQFPSHSVIEKGQTVTLRCDPISGHDNLYWYRRVMGKEIKFLLHFVKESKQDESGMPNNRFLAERTGGTYSTLKVQPAELEDSGVYFCASSIQETQYFGPGTRLLVL.

The chain recombines TRBV7-6 with TRBJ2-1; no firm D call. The CDR3 loop spans 15 amino acids. Trimming took 2 bases from V and 10 from J, leaving 18 bases between them. CDR1 is SGHVS and CDR2 is FNYEAQ in the germline V gene. CDR3 protein: CASSLFSVDMGEQFF. DNA for the CDR3: TGTGCCAGCAGCTTATTCAGTGTAGATATGGGGGAGCAGTTCTTC.

This clonotype was recorded once. The chain combines TRBV13 with TRBJ2-2; 7 nucleotides align to TRBD1. V dropped 10 bases and J dropped 7; count of bases not matched to a gene: 9. Germline CDR1 is PRHDT and CDR2 is FYEKMQ (reference sequence). This CDR3 has 13 amino acids. The CDR3 protein is CAIQTGSVGELFF. In DNA form, the CDR3 reads TGTGCCATCCAGACAGGGTCGGTCGGGGAGCTGTTTTTT.

V and J are TRBV13 and TRBJ1-1, with 8 bases fitting TRBD1. This CDR3 spans 14 amino acids. V was pared by 5 bases and J by 6 bases, with 8 bases of the junction left unmatched. Germline V gene data show CDR1 as PRHDT and CDR2 as FYEKMQ (reference sequence). The CDR3 sequence: CASSKQGVMAEAFF. The CDR3 nucleotides read TGTGCCAGCAGCAAACAGGGGGTGATGGCTGAAGCTTTCTTT.

The chain couples TRBV11-3 to TRBJ2-1; D not resolved. The V and J ends lost 5 bases and 7 bases respectively, with 12 bases between them. The germline V gene has CDR1 SGHNT and CDR2 YENEEA. The CDR3 length is 13 residues. Here the CDR3 reads CASSPGVANEQFF. The CDR3, as DNA: TGTGCCAGCAGCCCGGGTGTAGCTAATGAGCAGTTCTTC.

The chain links TRBV20-1 to TRBJ1-3; D unclear. The CDR3 has 13 residues. Germline CDR1 reads DFQATT; CDR2 reads SNEGSKA (reference sequence). The V gene lost 6 bases and the J gene lost 2 bases, with 11 bases spanning the gap. CDR3 amino acids: CSAPTGAGNTIYF. CDR3 coding DNA: TGCAGTGCACCGACCGGGGCTGGAAACACCATATATTTT.

The chain joins TRBV12-3 or TRBV12-4 to TRBJ1-5; TRBD1 aligns across 8 bases. The CDR3 length is 15 residues. J lost 0 bases, V lost 4 bases, and 2 bases had no gene match. The CDR3 sequence is CASSSGQVSNQPQHF. The CDR3 region has the DNA TGTGCCAGCAGTTCGGGACAGGTTAGCAATCAGCCCCAGCATTTT.